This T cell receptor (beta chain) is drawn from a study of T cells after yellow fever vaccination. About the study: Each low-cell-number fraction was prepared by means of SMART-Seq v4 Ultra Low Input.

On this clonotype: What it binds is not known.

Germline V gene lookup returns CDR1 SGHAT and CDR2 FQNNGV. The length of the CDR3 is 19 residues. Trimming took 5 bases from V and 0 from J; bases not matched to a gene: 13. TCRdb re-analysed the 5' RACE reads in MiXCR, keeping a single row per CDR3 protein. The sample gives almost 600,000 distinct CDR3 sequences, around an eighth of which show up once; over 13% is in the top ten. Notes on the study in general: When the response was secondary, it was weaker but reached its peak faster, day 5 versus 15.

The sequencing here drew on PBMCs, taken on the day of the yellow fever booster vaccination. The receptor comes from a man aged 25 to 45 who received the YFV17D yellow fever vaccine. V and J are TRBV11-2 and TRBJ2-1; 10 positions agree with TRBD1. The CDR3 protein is CASSQTGTGVRSSYNEQFF. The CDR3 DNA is TGTGCCAGCAGCCAGACCGGGACAGGGGTCCGAAGCTCCTACAATGAGCAGTTCTTC. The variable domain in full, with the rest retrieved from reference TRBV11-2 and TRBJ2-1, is EAGVAQSPRYKIIEKRQSVAFWCNPISGHATLYWYQQILGQGPKLLIQFQNNGVVDDSQLPKDRFSAERLKGVDSTLKIQPAKLEDSAVYLCASSQTGTGVRSSYNEQFFGPGTRLTVL.